A single T cell receptor beta chain is shown here with its context. TCRdb's table, derived via immunoSEQ multiplex PCR, lists solely in-frame clones and lacks some. The sample consists of 210,000 or so clones, approximately 87% of them appearing once. The record originates from a study of blood T cell repertoires in COVID-19. Input material: PBMCs or T cells enriched from blood (not recorded which). The clonotype comes from a woman aged 45-65 years in a cohort exposed to, infected with or recovered from COVID-19 (not recorded which).

In DNA, the CDR3 is TGTGCCAGCAGCCCGCTCGGTCAGGGGGATCCCAGGGGTTATGGCTACACCTTC. It translates to CASSPLGQGDPRGYGYTF. This chain connects TRBV7-9 to TRBJ1-2; TRBD1 matches at 7 bases. This CDR3 contains 18 residues. Trimming at V came to 5 bases and at J to 5 bases, leaving 20 bases not matched to a gene. Germline V gene sequence: CDR1 SEHNR, CDR2 FQNEAQ (reference sequence).